This T cell receptor beta chain came from a study of T-cell memory formation after mild COVID-19. For the study at large: The TCR clusters were mostly specific to one donor.

Findings of the study overall: Contracting clones from day 15 to 85 showed balanced CD4/CD8; later expanders favored CD4+. Contracting CD4+ clones were located mainly in CM and EM, and CD8+ clones in EMRA. Researchers could not confirm that second-wave clones peaking on day 37 targeted SARS-CoV-2.

TCRdb re-derived calls from the 5' RACE reads in MiXCR, one entry per CDR3 protein. The sample comprises 200,000 to 250,000 distinct CDR3 sequences, 27% of which are singletons, and approximately 10% rests with the top ten. The V gene's germline CDR1 is SGHAT and CDR2 FQNNGV. CDR3 length: 19 amino acids. Trimming cost V 0 bases and J 3 bases, with 23 bases left between them. Notes on this clonotype: The antigen is not known.

The rearrangement joins TRBV11-2 to TRBJ2-5, with TRBD2 as a possible D gene (5 bases). This receptor was obtained from an adult woman who had mild COVID-19 (a few samples of this study predate the infection). Cell type and time point are not known. Sequences were obtained from PBMCs or a T cell subset sorted from them (not recorded which). This CDR3 reads CASSLEYLASRSGKETQYF. The DNA for the CDR3 is TGTGCCAGCAGCTTAGAGTACCTAGCCTCCAGGAGCGGCAAAGAGACCCAGTACTTC.